The clone carrying this T cell receptor (beta chain) has more than one count but fewer than ten. The CDR3 extends over 15 amino acids. V shed 1 base, J shed 4 bases, and the junction held 6 bases outside the gene matches. Germline CDR1 and CDR2: MGHRA and YSYEKL. The data were taken from a study of regulatory T cells in long-lasting Graves disease. Library construction for TCR beta used iRepertoire HTBI primers and Arm-PCR of CDR3 regions. TCRdb re-analysed the multiplex PCR reads in MiXCR, keeping a single row per CDR3 protein. The data show 400,000 to 500,000 distinct CDR3 sequences, with about 15% seen just once and about 8.3% held by the top ten. Regarding time point: newly diagnosed GD, antithyroid drugs for less than 3 months. Construction of the TCR library relied on RNA isolated from PBMCs. These data also formed part of another study, on T cells in Graves' hyperthyroidism and ophthalmopathy. Per that study: Any patient presenting with uncontrolled infection, other autoimmune disease, pregnancy or lactation was left out. Clinical symptoms, serum thyroxine and TRAb, thyroid ultrasound and orbital computed tomography together formed the diagnostic basis. The blood repertoire included most of the expanded thyroid clonotypes above 0.001.

The origin of this receptor is a woman between 35 and 50 years old with Graves disease. Source: peripheral blood mononuclear cells (PBMCs), taken at new diagnosis, from a patient treated with antithyroid drugs. J is TRBJ1-1 and V is TRBV4-1; 7 nucleotides line up with TRBD1. In DNA, the CDR3 is TGCGCCAGCAGCCAAGTTGTGAACAGGGGCACTGAAGCTTTCTTT. This gives the protein CASSQVVNRGTEAFF.